Listed here is a single T cell receptor (beta chain). The length of the CDR3 is 13 residues. The trim removed 5 bases at V and 7 bases at J, leaving 4 bases unmatched. Germline values: CDR1 MGHRA, CDR2 YSYEKL. In the original workflow: Amplified reference gene primers provided the basis for estimating nucleated cell counts. Libraries were prepared by immunoSEQ multiplex PCR; TCRdb keeps only in-frame clonotypes and omits some of them. That table is the source of V, J and clone size, and D and trimming were worked out from the DNA. The sample yields approximately 100,000 clones, roughly 85% seen once. The sample originates from a study of blood T cell repertoires in COVID-19. Study background: Specimens from acute and convalescent COVID-19 originated in the United States, Italy and Spain. The analysed material was cDNA or gDNA that came from T cells, B-cell-depleted T cells, or PBMCs.

Sequences were obtained from peripheral blood. This chain connects TRBV4-1 to TRBJ2-1; 8 nucleotides align to TRBD1. The receptor's source is a woman in her sixties with acute or convalescent COVID-19. The CDR3 protein is CASSVGQVNEQFF. The DNA of the CDR3 is TGCGCCAGCAGCGTGGGACAGGTTAATGAGCAGTTCTTC.